A selection of T cell receptor beta chains follows, all from one sample in a study of cytomegalovirus exposure and HLA in healthy donors. Clones were sequenced by immunoSEQ multiplex PCR, and TCRdb holds only the in-frame ones, with some missing. Here the sample spans around 99,000 clones, 81% being singletons. The sample taken for sequencing was PBMCs. The receptors were gathered from a man younger than 40 in good health and CMV-seronegative. CDR3s include the opening cysteine and the closing phenylalanine or tryptophan. The order of the fields is J gene, D gene, V gene, clone size, CDR3 length, CDR3 protein, CDR3 DNA. The D gene is left open where the match is weak. The listing skips clone size in some rows; elsewhere it reads once, few, many or a size class.

>TRBJ2-5|TRBD2|TRBV9|NA|15
CASSVGGGPAETQYF
TGTGCCAGCAGCGTCGGCGGGGGGCCAGCAGAGACCCAGTACTTC
>TRBJ2-7|NA|TRBV2|NA|13
CASTPGGQYEQYF
TGTGCCAGCACCCCCGGGGGACAGTACGAGCAGTACTTC
>TRBJ1-3|NA|TRBV7-6|NA|15
CASSSGHTSGNTIYF
TGTGCCAGCAGCTCAGGACACACCTCTGGAAACACCATATATTTT
>TRBJ1-4|TRBD1|TRBV9|NA|15
CASSPSPGGNEKLFF
TGTGCCAGCAGCCCAAGTCCAGGGGGGAATGAAAAACTGTTTTTT
>TRBJ1-1|NA|TRBV2|once|13
CASSDRVVTEAFF
TGTGCCAGCAGTGACAGGGTGGTCACTGAAGCTTTCTTT
>TRBJ1-1|NA|TRBV11-2|NA|13
CAWARARRTEAFF
TGTGCCTGGGCGAGGGCCCGGCGGACTGAAGCTTTCTTT
>TRBJ2-4|TRBD2|TRBV30|NA|17
CAWSGRTLVKGQNIQYF
TGTGCCTGGAGCGGGAGGACGTTAGTCAAGGGGCAAAACATTCAGTACTTC
>TRBJ1-2|NA|TRBV7-8|once|13
CASSLGQDYGYTF
TGTGCCAGCAGCTTAGGACAGGACTATGGCTACACCTTC
>TRBJ1-2|NA|TRBV9|NA|14
CAISLPSGHYGYTF
TGTGCCATTTCATTACCCTCAGGCCACTATGGCTACACCTTC
>TRBJ1-4|NA|TRBV27|few|13
CASSLRQNEKLFF
TGTGCCAGCAGTTTACGACAAAATGAAAAACTGTTTTTT
>TRBJ2-3|TRBD2|TRBV5-4|NA|16
CASSLVSGARTDTQYF
TGTGCCAGCAGCTTGGTTAGCGGGGCCCGCACAGATACGCAGTATTTT
>TRBJ2-5|TRBD2|TRBV7-2|once|15
CASSSGLARGETQYF
TGTGCCAGCAGCTCGGGACTAGCGAGAGGAGAGACCCAGTACTTC
>TRBJ2-3|TRBD2|TRBV7-7|NA|13
CASSRDYTDTQYF
TGTGCTAGCAGCCGGGACTACACAGATACGCAGTATTTT
>TRBJ2-5|TRBD2|TRBV7-9|NA|14
CASSYTSGRETQYF
TGTGCCAGCAGCTATACTAGCGGGAGAGAGACCCAGTACTTC
>TRBJ2-7|TRBD1|TRBV18|NA|15
CASSHPGTGDYEQYF
TGTGCCAGCTCACATCCAGGGACAGGGGATTACGAGCAGTACTTC
>TRBJ2-2|NA|TRBV14|few|17
CASSQDRLALDTGELFF
TGTGCCAGCAGCCAAGATAGGCTAGCCCTCGACACCGGGGAGCTGTTTTTT
>TRBJ2-7|TRBD2|TRBV13|few|14
CASSVRAGVNEQYF
TGTGCCAGCAGTGTGCGAGCGGGAGTCAACGAGCAGTACTTC
>TRBJ1-5|TRBD1|TRBV30|few|14
CAWGRDRGAQPQHF
TGTGCCTGGGGGAGAGACAGGGGGGCTCAGCCCCAGCATTTT
>TRBJ2-2|TRBD2|TRBV6-1|NA|15
CASSGTSGGFGELFF
TGTGCCAGCAGCGGGACTAGCGGGGGGTTCGGGGAGCTGTTTTTT
>TRBJ2-7|TRBD1|TRBV10-1|few|15
CASHDREGVTYEQYF
TGCGCCAGTCACGACAGGGAAGGGGTTACCTACGAGCAGTACTTC
>TRBJ2-3|TRBD2|TRBV5-4|NA|16
CASSLVLAGGTDTQYF
TGTGCCAGCAGCTTGGTCCTAGCGGGAGGCACAGATACGCAGTATTTT
>TRBJ2-3|NA|TRBV6-1|NA|14
CASSEWQNTDTQYF
TGTGCCAGCAGTGAATGGCAGAACACAGATACGCAGTATTTT
>TRBJ2-4|NA|TRBV5-1|NA|18
CASSLVEPGRLAKNIQYF
TGCGCCAGCAGCTTGGTTGAACCAGGGAGGCTAGCCAAAAACATTCAGTACTTC
>TRBJ2-7|NA|TRBV5-1|NA|14
CASSPTGNSYEQYF
TGCGCCAGCAGCCCCACCGGGAACTCCTACGAGCAGTACTTC
>TRBJ1-3|TRBD1|TRBV7-2|NA|16
CASSPSRRGPGNTIYF
TGTGCCAGCAGCCCCTCAAGGAGGGGGCCAGGAAACACCATATATTTT
>TRBJ2-1|TRBD2|TRBV13|NA|19
CASSLVTSGGTGTYNEQFF
TGTGCCAGCAGCTTAGTGACTAGCGGGGGGACCGGGACCTACAATGAGCAGTTCTTC
>TRBJ2-7|NA|TRBV28|NA|14
CASSLSPTIYEQYF
TGTGCCAGCAGTTTATCCCCCACAATCTACGAGCAGTACTTC
>TRBJ1-1|NA|TRBV25-1|once|15
CASSASTRADTEAFF
TGTGCCAGCAGTGCCTCGACACGAGCGGACACTGAAGCTTTCTTT
>TRBJ2-7|TRBD2|TRBV27|NA|14
CASSLGEGRNEQYF
TGTGCCAGCAGCCTAGGGGAGGGAAGGAACGAGCAGTACTTC
>TRBJ2-2|NA|TRBV6-1|NA|13
CAATNRVAGELFF
TGTGCCGCAACGAACAGGGTGGCCGGGGAGCTGTTTTTT
>TRBJ2-6|TRBD1|TRBV6-1|NA|17
CASSKERGQYGANVLTF
TGTGCCAGCAGTAAAGAAAGGGGGCAATACGGGGCCAACGTCCTGACTTTC
>TRBJ2-7|NA|TRBV9|NA|14
CASSGYRDDYEQYF
TGTGCCAGCAGCGGGTACAGGGATGACTACGAGCAGTACTTC
>TRBJ1-1|TRBD1|TRBV6-1|few|13
CASNQGGNTEAFF
TGTGCCAGCAACCAGGGGGGGAACACTGAAGCTTTCTTT
>TRBJ2-3|TRBD2|TRBV5-4|NA|17
CASSPPQSGGRTDTQYF
TGTGCCAGCAGCCCACCCCAGAGCGGGGGCCGCACAGATACGCAGTATTTT
>TRBJ1-1|NA|TRBV5-1|once|13
CASSFDRNTEAFF
TGCGCCAGCAGCTTCGACAGGAACACTGAAGCTTTCTTT
>TRBJ2-2|TRBD2|TRBV4-1|NA|16
CASSRGTSGPTGELFF
TGCGCCAGCAGCCGAGGGACTAGCGGGCCTACCGGGGAGCTGTTTTTT
>TRBJ1-5|TRBD1|TRBV6-1|NA|14
CASSRLDRDQPQHF
TGTGCCAGCAGCCGGCTGGACAGGGATCAGCCCCAGCATTTT
>TRBJ1-5|NA|TRBV5-1|NA|13
CASSPDSNQPQHF
TGCGCCAGCAGCCCCGATAGCAATCAGCCCCAGCACTTT
>TRBJ2-2|NA|TRBV18|NA|14
CASSPRQLAGELFF
TGTGCCAGCTCACCACGACAGTTGGCCGGGGAGCTGTTTTTT
>TRBJ2-6|NA|TRBV7-7|NA|17
CASSTRVASSGANVLTF
TGTGCTAGCAGCACACGGGTGGCGAGCTCTGGGGCCAACGTCCTGACTTTC
>TRBJ1-1|TRBD1|TRBV19|NA|13
CASSRDRVTEAFF
TGTGCCAGTAGCCGGGACAGGGTAACTGAAGCTTTCTTT
>TRBJ1-2|TRBD1|TRBV29-1|NA|14
CSVAIRGLGYGYTF
TGCAGCGTCGCCATCAGGGGGCTGGGCTATGGCTACACCTTC
>TRBJ1-2|TRBD1|TRBV27|NA|13
CASSTGVGYGYTF
TGTGCCAGCAGTACAGGGGTAGGCTATGGCTACACCTTC
>TRBJ2-7|NA|TRBV5-1|few|14
CASSLAGTGYEQYF
TGCGCCAGCAGCTTGGCCGGGACTGGCTACGAGCAGTACTTC
>TRBJ2-7|TRBD2|TRBV4-1|once|12
CAKLGLAIEQYF
TGCGCCAAATTGGGACTAGCTATCGAGCAGTACTTC
>TRBJ2-7|TRBD1|TRBV9|NA|14
CASSVAGGVDEQYF
TGTGCCAGCAGCGTAGCAGGGGGTGTCGACGAGCAGTACTTC
>TRBJ1-2|NA|TRBV27|NA|14
CASSLSGAGHGYTF
TGTGCCAGCAGTTTATCGGGGGCAGGGCATGGCTACACCTTC